A single sample is the source of the 14 T cell receptor beta chains below, sequenced in a study of T cells in Graves' hyperthyroidism and ophthalmopathy. The investigators amplified TCR beta CDR3 regions from RNA transcripts. When the TCR CDR3 underwent first-round RT-PCR, the HTBI primer set was used. TCRdb redid the calling of the multiplex PCR reads with MiXCR, one entry per CDR3 protein. The sample lists approximately 700,000 distinct CDR3 sequences, 45% occurring once. The sequencing sample was made of peripheral blood or thyroid tissue (not recorded which). The receptor set was obtained from an adult man with Graves' disease, either hyperthyroidism or ophthalmopathy (not recorded which).

This clonotype was seen at least ten times. The chain joins TRBV12-3 or TRBV12-4 to TRBJ2-7; 9 bases agree with TRBD1. CDR3 size: 13 residues. The trim removed 1 base at V and 5 bases at J, leaving 0 bases unmatched. CDR3: CASSLGDRDEQYF. The CDR3 DNA sequence: TGTGCCAGCAGTTTAGGGGACAGGGACGAGCAGTACTTC.

Only a few counts were recorded for this clonotype. This chain joins TRBV12-3 or TRBV12-4 and TRBJ1-4; D is unclear. Trimming pared 2 bases from V and 3 bases from J, leaving 13 bases between. The CDR3 runs to 16 residues. The CDR3 is CASSLWSGAANEKLFF. As DNA, the CDR3 is TGTGCCAGCAGTTTATGGAGCGGAGCGGCTAATGAAAAACTGTTTTTT.

This clonotype has ten or more counts. The V and J genes are TRBV9 and TRBJ2-7; 8 nucleotides match TRBD2. V trimming: 1 base; J trimming: 6 bases; junction bases outside the gene matches: 9. CDR3 length: 15 amino acids. Germline V lookup: CDR1 SGDLS, CDR2 YYNGEE. CDR3 region: CASSVSGTRSGEQYF. CDR3 nucleotides: TGTGCCAGCAGCGTATCTGGGACTAGAAGCGGCGAGCAGTACTTC.

In the case of this clonotype: This is likely a read error, given that the CDR3 carries no conserved phenylalanine or tryptophan at its end. Because the CDR3's place on the DNA is in doubt, the DNA is left out and the CDR3 is given as listed by TCRdb. This rearrangement joins TRBV24-1 to TRBJ1-1. The CDR3 adds up to 8 amino acids, both ends counted. Germline-derived CDR1 and CDR2 are KGHDR and SFDVKD. CDR3: CATSGAEA.

The J gene is TRBJ2-5, the V gene TRBV2, with 7 bases identical to TRBD2. Germline CDR1 reads SNHLY; CDR2 reads FYNNEI. The CDR3 length is 15 residues. V lost 5 bases to trimming and J lost 1 base; unmatched junction nucleotides: 7. The CDR3 is CASSYPGLPQETQYF. The CDR3 coding sequence is TGTGCCAGCAGTTACCCGGGACTACCCCAAGAGACCCAGTACTTC. The variable domain in full, with the rest retrieved from reference TRBV2 and TRBJ2-5, is EPEVTQTPSHQVTQMGQEVILRCVPISNHLYFYWYRQILGQKVEFLVSFYNNEISEKSEIFDDQFSVERPDGSNFTLKIRSTKLEDSAMYFCASSYPGLPQETQYFGPGTRLLVL.

The V call is TRBV20-1, the J call TRBJ1-5, with D unresolved. In germline, CDR1 is DFQATT, CDR2 SNEGSKA (reference sequence). Trimming removed 8 bases from V and 4 bases from J, with 9 bases in between. The CDR3 is made up of 11 amino acids. This chain's CDR3 is CSLGVNQPQHF. CDR3 coding DNA: TGCAGTTTAGGCGTTAATCAGCCCCAGCATTTT.

This clonotype appeared many times. The chain uses TRBV7-2 and TRBJ2-5; 12 positions agree with TRBD2. V was pared by 3 bases and J by 2 bases, with 4 bases of the junction left unmatched. There are 16 residues in the CDR3. Per the germline V gene, CDR1 is SGHTA and CDR2 is FQGNSA. The CDR3 sequence is CASSFLAGGPQETQYF. CDR3 sequence (DNA): TGTGCCAGCAGCTTTCTAGCGGGAGGGCCGCAAGAGACCCAGTACTTC.

This rearrangement joins TRBV29-1 to TRBJ2-5; weak D call: TRBD2 (6 bases). The ends were cut back, 2 bases at V and 5 bases at J, with 15 bases in the middle. This CDR3 has 14 residues. In germline, CDR1 is SQVTM, CDR2 ANQGSEA. CDR3 residues: CSVETMAGWETQYF. In nucleotides, the CDR3 is TGCAGCGTTGAAACGATGGCGGGGTGGGAGACCCAGTACTTC.

This clonotype has just a few counts. The genes are TRBV14 and TRBJ1-1; TRBD1 matches at 9 bases. V lost 2 bases and J lost 1; bases outside the gene matches: 5. Germline CDR1 SGHDN, CDR2 FVKESK. The length of the CDR3 is 16 residues. CDR3 sequence: CASSQLPGQGNTEAFF. CDR3 in DNA: TGTGCCAGCAGCCAACTACCGGGACAGGGGAACACTGAAGCTTTCTTT.

The rearrangement uses TRBV19 and TRBJ1-5; TRBD1 aligns across 7 bases. V dropped 5 bases and J dropped 3; count of bases not matched to a gene: 10. The CDR3 is 16 amino acids. CDR1 LNHDA and CDR2 SQIVND come from the germline V gene (reference sequence). Here the CDR3 reads CASSGTGVSSNQPQHF. Written as DNA, the CDR3 is TGTGCCAGTAGTGGAACAGGGGTTAGTTCCAATCAGCCCCAGCATTTT.

V and J are TRBV5-4 and TRBJ1-4, with D hard to call. The germline CDR1 and CDR2 sequences are SGHNT and YYREEE (reference sequence). The CDR3 is made up of 15 amino acids. Trimming removed 2 bases from V and 3 bases from J, with 11 bases in between. This CDR3 is CASSFGSTANEKLFF. CDR3 bases: TGTGCCAGCAGCTTTGGGTCGACGGCTAATGAAAAACTGTTTTTT.

This clonotype was found a few times. The chain employs TRBV29-1 and TRBJ2-2; 7 nucleotides agree with TRBD2. With V trimmed by 7 bases and J by 2 bases, 16 bases remained unmatched. The CDR3 is 17 residues long. The germline gives CDR1 SQVTM, CDR2 ANQGSEA. CDR3 amino acids: CSAGTKTGLKNTGELFF. The CDR3 DNA reads as TGCAGCGCCGGGACTAAGACGGGACTAAAAAACACCGGGGAGCTGTTTTTT.

V and J are TRBV6-5 and TRBJ2-7; D possibly corresponds to TRBD1 (6 bases). Germline assignment: CDR1 MNHEY and CDR2 SVGAGI. The CDR3 is made up of 13 amino acids. Trimming removed 5 bases at V and 4 bases at J, with 12 bases between. CDR3 DNA: TGTGCCAGCAGTAGGGTGACAGGTTACGAGCAGTACTTC. The encoded protein is CASSRVTGYEQYF.

The V gene is TRBV7-9, the J gene TRBJ2-7, with unresolved D. With the DNA end fitting TRBJ2-1 better, the J assignment may be wrong. This CDR3 region has 12 residues. CDR1 and CDR2 (germline): SEHNR, FQNEAQ (reference sequence). The CDR3 loop is CASSLVASEQFF. The CDR3 nucleotides read TGTGCCAGCAGCTTAGTGGCCTCTGAGCAGTTCTTC.